A selection of T cell receptor beta chains follows, all from one sample in a study of cytomegalovirus exposure and HLA in healthy donors. Assay: immunoSEQ multiplex PCR; the TCRdb copy retains only in-frame clones and omits some. Of around 130,000 clones listed, approximately 80% are singletons. Sample: PBMCs. The receptors derive from a girl aged 2-10 years in good health and CMV-seronegative. Both conserved end residues are part of each CDR3. A D gene is named only where the DNA matches it firmly. Expanded clones are given a class, and other clones once, few, many or no size at all.

j_call d_call v_call clone_size cdr3_aa cdr3_nt
TRBJ1-1 NA TRBV5-1 NA CASSLGLQGDSNTEAFF TGCGCCAGCAGCTTGGGCCTACAGGGAGATAGCAACACTGAAGCTTTCTTT
TRBJ2-7 TRBD1 TRBV6-5 NA CASSWGQDYEQYF TGTGCCAGCAGCTGGGGACAGGACTACGAGCAGTACTTC
TRBJ1-1 NA TRBV28 NA CASTVVGQINTEAFF TGTGCCAGCACCGTAGTAGGACAGATAAACACTGAAGCTTTCTTT
TRBJ1-4 NA TRBV28 NA CASSFREGANEKLFF TGTGCCAGCAGTTTTAGGGAGGGGGCTAATGAAAAACTGTTTTTT
TRBJ1-2 NA TRBV6-1 NA CASREYGYTF TGTGCCAGCAGAGAGTATGGCTACACCTTC
TRBJ1-1 NA TRBV5-1 few CASSLGQTYTEAFF TGCGCCAGCAGCTTGGGACAGACCTACACTGAAGCTTTCTTT
TRBJ1-3 NA TRBV4-2 NA CASSPRVENTIYF TGTGCCAGCAGCCCCAGGGTGGAAAACACCATATATTTT
TRBJ2-7 NA TRBV11-2 once CASSSYYSRTYEQYF TGTGCCAGCAGTTCTTACTATTCGCGCACCTACGAGCAGTACTTC
TRBJ2-3 TRBD2 TRBV4-3 NA CASSQDPSGGATDTQYF TGCGCCAGCAGCCAAGATCCCAGCGGGGGGGCCACAGATACGCAGTATTTT
TRBJ2-3 NA TRBV7-2 NA CASSTSRPSAGDTQYF TGTGCCAGCAGCACTTCCCGCCCCAGTGCAGGAGATACGCAGTATTTT
TRBJ1-1 TRBD1 TRBV5-8 NA CASNRQGLNTEAFF TGTGCCAGCAACCGACAGGGTCTGAACACTGAAGCTTTCTTT
TRBJ1-3 NA TRBV4-1 NA CASSTSGDGNTIYF TGCGCCAGCAGCACCTCAGGGGATGGAAACACCATATATTTT
TRBJ1-5 NA TRBV19 NA CASTNGQGPYSNQPQHF TGTGCCAGTACTAATGGGCAGGGCCCCTATAGCAATCAGCCCCAGCATTTT
TRBJ1-3 NA TRBV28 NA CASTEQGPIYF TGTGCCAGCACGGAACAGGGACCCATATATTTT
TRBJ2-7 NA TRBV29-1 NA CSIGADKYF TGCAGCATTGGGGCAGATAAGTACTTC
TRBJ2-3 TRBD2 TRBV27 NA CASSFAGGSPDTQYF TGTGCCAGCAGTTTCGCGGGGGGGAGCCCAGATACGCAGTATTTT
TRBJ2-3 TRBD2 TRBV5-4 few CASSLSGTSTDTQYF TGTGCCAGCAGCTTAAGCGGGACGAGCACAGATACGCAGTATTTT
TRBJ2-1 TRBD1 TRBV18 NA CASSPPEAGGYNEQFF TGTGCCAGCTCACCACCGGAGGCAGGGGGCTACAATGAGCAGTTCTTC
TRBJ2-5 TRBD2 TRBV30 NA CAWSVLLGSSGRGGSGETQYF TGTGCCTGGAGTGTACTCCTAGGGTCTAGCGGCCGAGGAGGATCAGGAGAGACCCAGTACTTC
TRBJ2-2 TRBD1 TRBV5-5 few CASSLWTGGTGELFF TGTGCCAGCAGTCTTTGGACAGGGGGCACCGGGGAGCTGTTTTTT